This T cell receptor beta chain was captured by sequencing in a study of siplizumab effects on memory and regulatory T cells. Points from the study as a whole: Greater diversity than memory cells seemed evident in naive T cells, which also appeared to be major alloresponse contributors. Mappable alloreactive CD4+ clones averaged about 70% Treg-derived with siplizumab versus about 28% in controls.

TCRdb's copy holds only in-frame clones and misses some; the assay was immunoSEQ multiplex PCR. The sample contains tens of thousands of clones, 90% to 95% of which appear only once. For this clone: Its antigen remains unidentified. The junction and the germline gene differ at one end; a read error may be behind it.

This CDR3 region has 15 residues. The germline gives CDR1 MNHEY, CDR2 SVGAGI. Sequencing was done on a sample of CD8+ T cells sorted from blood. V gene TRBV6-5 combines with J gene TRBJ2-7; either TRBD1 or TRBD2 may supply D (5 bases each). The TCR comes from a human donor in good health. The DNA for the CDR3 is TGTGCCATCAGTGTAAAACAGGAGGTGACCTACGAGCAGTACTTC. This translates into CAISVKQEVTYEQYF.